The TCR beta chain under discussion was sequenced for a study of Graves' ophthalmopathy and Graves' hyperthyroidism. Study findings and constraints: Ophthalmopathy and stable hyperthyroidism were discriminated by a 13-signature model, with over 85% sensitivity and approximately 77% specificity.

This CDR3 contains 17 residues. Germline assignment: CDR1 SGHTA and CDR2 FQGTGA. PBMCs had their origin in fresh peripheral blood (roughly 9.3 ml). Amplifying from RNA transcripts, the study obtained TCR beta CDR3 regions. The workflow started with a first-round RT-PCR run with HTBI primers and then moved on to a second-round multiplex PCR. Via MiXCR, TCRdb re-called the multiplex PCR reads, giving one row per CDR3 protein. The table shows more than 550,000 distinct CDR3 sequences, with over 40% occurring only once. Of note for this clonotype: As yet, its antigen is unknown. An end of the junction differs from the germline gene, which may be a read error.

Material for sequencing was peripheral blood. The J gene is TRBJ1-1, the V gene TRBV7-3; no definite D call. The receptor's source is an adult man with Graves' ophthalmopathy. CDR3 protein: CASSLSGSLRMDTEAFF. The CDR3 DNA sequence: TGCGCCAGCAGCTTGTCGGGGAGTCTGAGAATGGACACTGAAGCTTTCTTT.